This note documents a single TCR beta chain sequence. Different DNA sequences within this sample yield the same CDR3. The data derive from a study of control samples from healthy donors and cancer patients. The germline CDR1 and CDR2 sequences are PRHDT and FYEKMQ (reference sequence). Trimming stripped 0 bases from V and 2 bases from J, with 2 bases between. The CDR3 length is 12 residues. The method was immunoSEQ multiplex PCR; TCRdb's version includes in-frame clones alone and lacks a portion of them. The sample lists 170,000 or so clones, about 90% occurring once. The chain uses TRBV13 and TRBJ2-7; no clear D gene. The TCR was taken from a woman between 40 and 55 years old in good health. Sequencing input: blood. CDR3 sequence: CASSLGAYEQYF. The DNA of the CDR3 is TGTGCCAGCAGCTTAGGGGCCTACGAGCAGTACTTC.